This T cell receptor beta chain comes out of a study of cytomegalovirus exposure and HLA in healthy donors. On the study more broadly: A preliminary data release comprised 80 million to 95 million unique TCRs obtained from HLA-typed donors.

The PCR made use of 60 Vbeta and 13 Jbeta primers. The data were produced by immunoSEQ multiplex PCR, yet TCRdb's version contains in-frame clones alone and is incomplete. The data show 90,000 to 140,000 clones, with 70% to 80% seen just once and roughly 1.2% held by the top ten. The CDR3 contains 13 residues. Germline-derived CDR1 and CDR2 are MNHNY and SVGAGI (reference sequence). V shed 5 bases and J shed 6 bases, with 12 bases lying between them. This clone has a handful of counts. Its antigen is currently unknown. The study's findings and limits: High specificity and sensitivity for cytomegalovirus status were reported for the classifier.

This receptor was identified in a man aged 35-49 years in good health and CMV-seronegative. The rearrangement uses TRBV6-6 and TRBJ2-3; TRBD1 is a possible D gene (7 bases). The sample was PBMCs. CDR3 protein: CASSGLQGDTQYF. The CDR3 coding sequence is TGTGCCAGCAGTGGACTACAGGGGGATACGCAGTATTTT.